This TCR beta chain was obtained from a study of control samples from healthy donors and cancer patients. This clone appeared a few times. Germline CDR1 reads SNHLY; CDR2 reads FYNNEI. The CDR3 spans 14 residues. The V gene lost 7 bases and the J gene lost 3 bases, with 10 bases spanning the gap. Here immunoSEQ multiplex PCR was the method, and the copy in TCRdb shows in-frame clones only, minus some. The sample lists tens of thousands of clones, nearly 90% occurring once. The J gene is TRBJ1-6, the V gene TRBV2; possibly TRBD1 for D (5 bases). This receptor was taken from a man aged 45-65 years in good health. The specimen sequenced was blood. The CDR3 here is CASNLGGYNSPLHF. CDR3 coding DNA: TGTGCCAGCAACCTCGGGGGCTATAATTCACCCCTCCACTTT.